This T cell receptor (beta chain) stems from a study of shared clonotypes between healthy human individuals. A word on this clone: No antigen is known for it.

The assay was immunoSEQ multiplex PCR, and TCRdb's table has in-frame clones only and misses some. The sample holds some 1.1 million clones, 60% to 85% seen once. The V gene lost 4 bases and the J gene lost 5 bases, with 9 bases spanning the gap. The CDR3 contains 13 residues. Looked up from germline, CDR1 is MDHEN and CDR2 is SYDVKM. Findings and limits, study-wide: Sorted-subset sequencing was shown by rarefaction to be incomplete despite large depth.

The specimen was memory CD4+ T cells from PBMCs. Subset given: CD45RA-negative fraction. This sequence was found in a man aged 18-30 years in good health. Some clones in this sample may be carry-over from other donors' samples. V is TRBV28 and J is TRBJ1-5, with unresolved D. The CDR3 reads CASSYDGHQPQHF. CDR3 bases: TGTGCCAGCAGTTATGACGGTCATCAGCCCCAGCATTTT.